These 27 T cell receptor beta chains share one sample of origin, sequenced in a study of T cells after somatic rescue of genetic block. TCRdb's table, derived via immunoSEQ multiplex PCR, lists solely in-frame clones and lacks some. This sample has 110,000 or so clones; 90% to 95% occur once, and the top ten carry about 1.5%. The specimen sequenced was peripheral blood mononuclear cells (PBMCs). The source of these receptors is a woman under 30.

The chain uses TRBV7-9 and TRBJ1-2; a possible D gene is TRBD1 (6 bases). Germline V gives CDR1 SEHNR, CDR2 FQNEAQ (reference sequence). The ends were cut back, 1 base at V and 8 bases at J, with 14 bases in the middle. This CDR3 region has 14 residues. The CDR3 DNA sequence: TGTGCCAGCAGCTTAGTTGTGGGGGCAGGAGGCTACACCTTC. Protein product: CASSLVVGAGGYTF.

The V call is TRBV7-6, the J call TRBJ2-7; D is ambiguous. V dropped 1 base and J dropped 4 bases, with 11 bases sitting between them. The CDR3 is 14 residues long. Germline values: CDR1 SGHVS, CDR2 FNYEAQ. CDR3 coding DNA: TGTGCCAGCAGCTTAGGGGCCAGTGATTACGAGCAGTACTTC. As protein: CASSLGASDYEQYF.

The chain links TRBV5-1 to TRBJ2-7; D is perhaps TRBD1 (5 bases). Trimming took off 0 bases at V and 0 bases at J, with 16 bases between the two ends. The CDR3 covers 17 residues. Germline V CDR1 and CDR2: SGHRS, YFSETQ. DNA for the CDR3: TGCGCCAGCAGCTTGGGGCAGGGCCCCCGCTACTCCTACGAGCAGTACTTC. Translation: CASSLGQGPRYSYEQYF.

V gene TRBV30 combines with J gene TRBJ1-1; 7 positions agree with TRBD1. V shed 3 bases and J 2 bases; nucleotides not matched to a gene: 6. The germline V gene has CDR1 GTSNPN and CDR2 SVGIG (reference sequence). CDR3 length: 14 amino acids. The CDR3 loop is CAWSGDSINTEAFF. The CDR3 DNA is TGTGCCTGGAGCGGGGACAGCATTAACACTGAAGCTTTCTTT.

This clone is a singleton in its sample. The rearrangement uses TRBV2 and TRBJ2-7; TRBD1 aligns across 9 bases. The V gene end was trimmed by 7 bases and the J gene end by 1 base; junction bases not matched to a gene: 5. CDR3 length: 14 amino acids. From germline, CDR1 is SNHLY and CDR2 FYNNEI. For the CDR3, the DNA is TGTGCCAGCACCACCGGGACAGGGTCCTACGAGCAGTACTTC. It is translated as CASTTGTGSYEQYF.

V is TRBV15 and J is TRBJ1-2; D is undetermined. The CDR3 runs 14 residues. V was cut by 0 bases and J by 1 base, with 6 bases left in between. Germline CDR1 LNHNV, CDR2 YYDKDF (reference sequence). CDR3 coding DNA: TGTGCCACCAGCAGAGAAGGGATTAACTATGGCTACACCTTC. Protein: CATSREGINYGYTF.

The chain carries TRBV5-5 and TRBJ2-4, with D unclear. This CDR3 is built from 15 residues. Looked up from germline, CDR1 is SGHKS and CDR2 is YYEKEE (reference sequence). The ends were cut back, 0 bases at V and 8 bases at J, with 15 bases in the middle. The CDR3 loop reads CASSLDRQAIDIQYF. In DNA, the CDR3 is TGTGCCAGCAGCTTGGATCGCCAAGCAATCGACATTCAGTACTTC. Filled out from reference TRBV5-5 and TRBJ2-4, the complete variable domain reads DAGVTQSPTHLIKTRGQQVTLRCSPISGHKSVSWYQQVLGQGPQFIFQYYEKEERGRGNFPDRFSARQFPNYSSELNVNALLLGDSALYLCASSLDRQAIDIQYFGAGTRLSVL.

J is TRBJ1-2 and V is TRBV7-9; TRBD1 is a possible D gene (6 bases). V shed 5 bases and J shed 8 bases, with 12 bases lying between them. CDR3 size: 12 residues. CDR1 is SEHNR, CDR2 FQNEAQ, per germline (reference sequence). Written as DNA, the CDR3 is TGTGCCAGCAGCGTCCGGACAGACGGCTACACCTTC. This sequence encodes CASSVRTDGYTF.

In regard to this clone: A read error may produce the germline difference seen at one junction end. This chain uses TRBV27 with TRBJ2-3; D unclear. The germline V gene encodes CDR1 MNHEY and CDR2 SMNVEV (reference sequence). The CDR3 is 14 amino acids. The CDR3 is CASSASSVTYTQYF. The CDR3 bases are TGTGCCAGCAGTGCCTCCTCTGTCACATATACGCAGTATTTT.

The chain links TRBV5-1 to TRBJ2-1; tentative D call: TRBD2 (6 bases). This CDR3 has 15 residues. Per the germline V gene, CDR1 is SGHRS and CDR2 is YFSETQ. V was trimmed by 7 bases and J by 5 bases, leaving 19 bases between them. The DNA for the CDR3 is TGCGCCAGCGGGCCGGGGGAGGCCCCTCACAATGAGCAGTTCTTC. It translates to CASGPGEAPHNEQFF.

The V call is TRBV9, the J call TRBJ2-1; no definite D call. The CDR3 runs to 14 residues. Between the trimmed V and J ends, which lost 0 bases and 0 bases, there was a span of 4 bases. CDR1 and CDR2 (germline): SGDLS, YYNGEE. The CDR3 DNA follows: TGTGCCAGCAGCGTAGACTCCTCCTACAATGAGCAGTTCTTC. Translation: CASSVDSSYNEQFF.

The V call is TRBV14, the J call TRBJ2-5; D perhaps matches TRBD2 (5 bases). Looked up from germline, CDR1 is SGHDN and CDR2 is FVKESK. The CDR3 is made up of 14 amino acids. The V end lost 0 bases, the J end lost 3 bases, and 8 bases lay between the germline ends. CDR3 nucleotide sequence: TGTGCCAGCAGCCAAGAAGTGGGAGAAGAGACCCAGTACTTC. Translating gives CASSQEVGEETQYF.

This chain links TRBV5-1 with TRBJ2-2; 9 nucleotides align to TRBD1. J gave up 5 bases and V 1 base, and 12 bases lay outside the gene matches. CDR1 is SGHRS and CDR2 is YFSETQ in the germline V gene. The CDR3 spans 18 residues. Written as DNA, the CDR3 is TGCGCCAGCAGCTTGCGTCCGCAGAGGGACAGGGTTACCGGGGAGCTGTTTTTT. It is translated as CASSLRPQRDRVTGELFF.

The chain carries TRBV7-2 and TRBJ2-7; tentative D call: TRBD2 (6 bases). This CDR3 has 17 amino acids. Trimming shortened V by 0 bases and J by 2 bases, and 17 bases separated the two germline ends. Looked up from germline, CDR1 is SGHTA and CDR2 is FQGNSA. In DNA, the CDR3 is TGTGCCAGCAGCTTAGCGCGGTCCGATAGGAGGGCCTACGAGCAGTACTTC. Encoded protein: CASSLARSDRRAYEQYF. The full variable domain, with the rest looked up from reference TRBV7-2 and TRBJ2-7, is GAGVSQSPSNKVTEKGKDVELRCDPISGHTALYWYRQSLGQGLEFLIYFQGNSAPDKSGLPSDRFSAERTGGSVSTLTIQRTQQEDSAVYLCASSLARSDRRAYEQYFGPGTRLTVT.

The chain couples TRBV4-1 to TRBJ1-3; 7 bases fit TRBD1. Per the germline V gene, CDR1 is MGHRA and CDR2 is YSYEKL. Unmatched junction bases numbered 3, after V lost 4 bases and J lost 0 bases. The CDR3 spans 15 residues. This CDR3 reads CASSPDRYSGNTIYF. The CDR3 DNA is TGCGCCAGCAGCCCGGACAGGTACTCTGGAAACACCATATATTTT.

The chain has TRBV25-1 and TRBJ1-2, with a possible D match to TRBD1 (5 bases). The CDR3 covers 16 residues. CDR1 is MGHDK, CDR2 SYGVNS, per germline. V dropped 2 bases and J dropped 4 bases, with 17 bases sitting between them. CDR3: CASSELGASGGYGYTF. CDR3 coding DNA: TGTGCCAGCAGTGAACTAGGGGCCTCGGGAGGCTATGGCTACACCTTC.

In its sample, this clone was seen a few times. This chain joins TRBV9 and TRBJ1-3, with D possibly TRBD1 on 6 matching bases. V lost 2 bases to trimming and J lost 6 bases, with 15 bases between them. Germline lookup yields CDR1 SGDLS and CDR2 YYNGEE. The CDR3 is 15 residues long. CDR3 region: CASSVGGVGTNTIYF. The CDR3 DNA follows: TGTGCCAGCAGCGTGGGGGGCGTCGGAACAAACACCATATATTTT.

The V gene is TRBV6-1, the J gene TRBJ1-5; no firm D call. The CDR3 runs to 13 residues. V lost 2 bases, J lost 7 bases, and 9 bases lay in between. From germline, CDR1 is MNHNS and CDR2 SASEGT. The CDR3, as DNA: TGTGCCAGCAGTGAATTGGGCCAGCAGCCCCAGCATTTT. Translated, it gives CASSELGQQPQHF.

The CDR3 spells CASSLVLVRRTEAFF. CDR3 bases: TGTGCCAGCAGCTTAGTTCTAGTTCGTCGCACTGAAGCTTTCTTT. J is TRBJ1-1 and V is TRBV11-2; D is unclear. Germline-derived CDR1 and CDR2 are SGHAT and FQNNGV. The V gene lost 1 base and the J gene lost 4 bases, with 13 bases spanning the gap. The CDR3 is 15 residues long.

The chain links TRBV28 to TRBJ2-7; 10 nucleotides align to TRBD1. The V segment lost 9 bases and the J segment 5 bases; nucleotides outside the gene matches: 10. The CDR3 spans 14 residues. From germline, CDR1 is MDHEN and CDR2 SYDVKM. The chain's CDR3 is CASWGGQGIHEQYF. DNA of the CDR3: TGTGCCAGTTGGGGGGGACAGGGGATTCACGAGCAGTACTTC.

The V call is TRBV27, the J call TRBJ1-2; a possible D gene is TRBD1 (5 bases). Germline V gene sequence: CDR1 MNHEY, CDR2 SMNVEV (reference sequence). Between the trimmed V and J ends, which lost 5 bases and 1 base, there was a span of 14 bases. The CDR3 extends over 15 amino acids. This CDR3 reads CASSTIQTVNYGYTF. The CDR3 nucleotides read TGTGCCAGCAGTACGATCCAGACAGTTAACTATGGCTACACCTTC.

The chain couples TRBV27 to TRBJ2-2; 7 bases are shared with TRBD1. There are 14 residues in the CDR3. Germline CDR1 reads MNHEY; CDR2 reads SMNVEV (reference sequence). V lost 0 bases, J lost 7 bases, and 2 bases stayed unmatched. In nucleotides, the CDR3 is TGTGCCAGCAGTTTATCACAGGGGTTCGGGGAGCTGTTTTTT. Its translation is CASSLSQGFGELFF.

The chain links TRBV6-1 to TRBJ1-6; D remains unclear. CDR1 MNHNS and CDR2 SASEGT come from the germline V gene. V dropped 6 bases and J dropped 8 bases, with 8 bases sitting between them. The CDR3 runs to 12 residues. The CDR3 DNA follows: TGTGCCAGCAGGGACGGGGATTCACCCCTCCACTTT. The encoded protein is CASRDGDSPLHF.

The rearrangement uses TRBV5-1 and TRBJ2-5; 12 bases align to TRBD2. The CDR3 spans 15 residues. The V gene end was trimmed by 0 bases and the J gene end by 6 bases; junction bases not matched to a gene: 3. The V gene's germline CDR1 is SGHRS and CDR2 YFSETQ. The CDR3 sequence: CASSLELAGGKTQYF. The CDR3 DNA reads as TGCGCCAGCAGCTTGGAACTAGCGGGGGGCAAGACCCAGTACTTC. Full variable domain (missing parts from reference TRBV5-1 and TRBJ2-5): KAGVTQTPRYLIKTRGQQVTLSCSPISGHRSVSWYQQTPGQGLQFLFEYFSETQRNKGNFPGRFSGRQFSNSRSEMNVSTLELGDSALYLCASSLELAGGKTQYFGPGTRLLVL.

J is TRBJ1-2 and V is TRBV7-6, with 7 bases aligning to TRBD1. The ends lost 5 bases at V and 7 bases at J; junction bases unmatched: 10. CDR1 and CDR2 (germline): SGHVS, FNYEAQ. The CDR3 sequence is 14 residues long. The CDR3: CASSALTGISGYTF. As DNA, the CDR3 is TGTGCCAGCAGCGCACTGACAGGGATAAGTGGCTACACCTTC.

The J gene is TRBJ1-1, the V gene TRBV7-9, with D unclear. Deletions cut 3 bases from V and 10 bases from J, with 15 bases between. This CDR3 comprises 13 residues. Germline CDR1 SEHNR, CDR2 FQNEAQ (reference sequence). The CDR3, as DNA: TGTGCCAGCAGCTTCCCGGAGGCGAGGCGAGCTTTCTTT. It translates to CASSFPEARRAFF. The variable domain in full, completed from reference TRBV7-9 and TRBJ1-1, reads DTGVSQNPRHKITKRGQNVTFRCDPISEHNRLYWYRQTLGQGPEFLTYFQNEAQLEKSRLLSDRFSAERPKGSFSTLEIQRTEQGDSAMYLCASSFPEARRAFFGQGTRLTVV.

This clone showed up just once. The V and J genes are TRBV6-4 and TRBJ2-3, with D possibly being TRBD1 (5 bases). The CDR3 contains 14 residues. Germline loops: CDR1 MRHNA, CDR2 SNTAGT. Trimming removed 6 bases from V and 0 bases from J, with 10 bases in between. CDR3 DNA sequence: TGTGCCAGCAGGCAGACAGCTAGCACAGATACGCAGTATTTT. It translates to CASRQTASTDTQYF.